This paragraph reports one T cell receptor (beta chain). The sample is drawn from a study of blood T cell repertoires in COVID-19. Looking at the study overall: PBMCs, B-cell-depleted T cells, or T cells were the source of the cDNA or gDNA that made up the material.

Assay: immunoSEQ multiplex PCR; the TCRdb copy retains only in-frame clones and omits some. Of about 76,000 clones in the sample, around 80% were seen once. The CDR3 runs 18 residues. The V and J ends lost 3 bases and 8 bases, in that order; junction bases with no gene match: 18. Germline V gives CDR1 SGDLS, CDR2 YYNGEE. This sequence originates from a woman aged 60-75 years with acute or convalescent COVID-19. This chain links TRBV9 with TRBJ2-1; 9 nucleotides match TRBD2. Sequenced: peripheral blood. The CDR3 spells CASSARGLAGVFTYEQFF. For the CDR3, the DNA is TGTGCCAGCAGCGCGCGAGGGTTAGCGGGGGTTTTTACCTATGAGCAGTTCTTC.